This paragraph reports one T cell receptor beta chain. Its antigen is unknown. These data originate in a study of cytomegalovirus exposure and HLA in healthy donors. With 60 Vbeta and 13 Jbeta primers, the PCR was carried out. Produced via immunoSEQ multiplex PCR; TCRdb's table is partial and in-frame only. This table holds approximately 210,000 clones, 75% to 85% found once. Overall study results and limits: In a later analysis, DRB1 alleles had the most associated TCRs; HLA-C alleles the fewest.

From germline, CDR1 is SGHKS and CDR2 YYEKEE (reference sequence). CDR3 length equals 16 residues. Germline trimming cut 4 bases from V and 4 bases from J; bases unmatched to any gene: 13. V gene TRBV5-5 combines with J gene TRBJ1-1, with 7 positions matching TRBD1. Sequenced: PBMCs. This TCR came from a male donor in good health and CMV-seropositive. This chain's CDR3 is CASSRERGGASTEAFF. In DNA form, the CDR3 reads TGTGCCAGCAGCCGAGAAAGAGGGGGCGCAAGCACTGAAGCTTTCTTT.